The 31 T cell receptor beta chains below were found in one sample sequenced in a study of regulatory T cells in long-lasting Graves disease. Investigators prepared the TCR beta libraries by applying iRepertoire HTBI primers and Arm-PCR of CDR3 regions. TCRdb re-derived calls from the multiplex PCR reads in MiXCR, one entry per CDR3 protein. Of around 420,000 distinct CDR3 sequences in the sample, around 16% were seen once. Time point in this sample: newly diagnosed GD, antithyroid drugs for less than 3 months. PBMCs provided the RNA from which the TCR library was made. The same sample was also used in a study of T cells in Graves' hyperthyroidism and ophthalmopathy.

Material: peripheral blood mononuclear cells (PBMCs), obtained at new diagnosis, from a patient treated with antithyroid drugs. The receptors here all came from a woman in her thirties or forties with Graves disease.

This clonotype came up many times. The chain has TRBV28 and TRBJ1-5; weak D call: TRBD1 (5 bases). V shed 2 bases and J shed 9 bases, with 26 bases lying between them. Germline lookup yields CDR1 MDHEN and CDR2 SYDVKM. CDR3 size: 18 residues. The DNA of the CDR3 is TGTGCCAGCAGTTTAGGGGAGGGCACAGACAGTTTGAGAGGGCCCCAGCATTTT. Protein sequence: CASSLGEGTDSLRGPQHF.

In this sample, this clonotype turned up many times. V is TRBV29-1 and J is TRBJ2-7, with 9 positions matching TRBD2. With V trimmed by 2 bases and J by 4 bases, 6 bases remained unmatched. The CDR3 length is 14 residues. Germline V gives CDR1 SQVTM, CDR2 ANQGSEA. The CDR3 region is CSVELAGTNYEQYF. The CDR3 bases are TGCAGCGTTGAACTAGCGGGGACAAATTACGAGCAGTACTTC.

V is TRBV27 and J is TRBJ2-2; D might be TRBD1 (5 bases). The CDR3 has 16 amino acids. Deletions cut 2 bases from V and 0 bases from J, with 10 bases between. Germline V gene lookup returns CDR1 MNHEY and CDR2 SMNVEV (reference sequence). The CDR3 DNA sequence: TGTGCCAGCAGTTTACTTCCCAGGGCGAACACCGGGGAGCTGTTTTTT. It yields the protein CASSLLPRANTGELFF.

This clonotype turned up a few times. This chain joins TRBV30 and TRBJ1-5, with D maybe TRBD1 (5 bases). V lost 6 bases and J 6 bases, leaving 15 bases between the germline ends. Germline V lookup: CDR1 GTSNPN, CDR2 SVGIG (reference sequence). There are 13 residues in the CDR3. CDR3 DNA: TGTGCCTGCCGAGGGCAGGGCGGTCAGCCCCAGCATTTT. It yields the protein CACRGQGGQPQHF.

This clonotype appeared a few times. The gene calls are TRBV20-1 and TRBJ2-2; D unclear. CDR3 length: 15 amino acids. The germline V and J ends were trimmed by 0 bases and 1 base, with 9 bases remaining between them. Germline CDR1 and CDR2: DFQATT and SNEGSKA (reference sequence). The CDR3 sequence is CSARDANGNTGELFF. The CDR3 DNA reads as TGCAGTGCTAGAGATGCGAACGGGAACACCGGGGAGCTGTTTTTT.

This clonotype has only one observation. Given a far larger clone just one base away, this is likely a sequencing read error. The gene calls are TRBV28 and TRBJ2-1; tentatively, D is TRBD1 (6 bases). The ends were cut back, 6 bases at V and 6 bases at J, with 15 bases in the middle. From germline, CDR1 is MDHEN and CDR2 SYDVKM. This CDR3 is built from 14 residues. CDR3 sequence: CASSSEPQGNEQFF. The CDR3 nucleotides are TGTGCCAGCAGCTCCGAACCACAGGGCAATGAGCAGTTCTTC.

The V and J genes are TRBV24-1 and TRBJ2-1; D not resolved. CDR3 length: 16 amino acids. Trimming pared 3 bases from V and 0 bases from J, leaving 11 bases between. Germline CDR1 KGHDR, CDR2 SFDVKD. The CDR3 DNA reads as TGTGCCACCAGTGATAGGAACGTGCTCTCCTACAATGAGCAGTTCTTC. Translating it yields CATSDRNVLSYNEQFF.

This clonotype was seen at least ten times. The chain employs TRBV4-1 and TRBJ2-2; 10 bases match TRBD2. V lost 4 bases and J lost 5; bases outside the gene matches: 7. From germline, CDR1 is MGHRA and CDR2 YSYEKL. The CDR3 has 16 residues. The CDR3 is CASSRERGGRTGELFF. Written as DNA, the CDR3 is TGCGCCAGCAGCCGCGAGCGGGGGGGTCGGACCGGGGAGCTGTTTTTT.

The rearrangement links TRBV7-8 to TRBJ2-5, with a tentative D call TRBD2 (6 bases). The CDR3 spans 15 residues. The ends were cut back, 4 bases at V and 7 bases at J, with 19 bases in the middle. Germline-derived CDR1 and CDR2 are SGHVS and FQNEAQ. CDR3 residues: CASSSNSGSQGTQYF. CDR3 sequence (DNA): TGTGCCAGCAGCTCGAATAGCGGCTCCCAGGGGACCCAGTACTTC.

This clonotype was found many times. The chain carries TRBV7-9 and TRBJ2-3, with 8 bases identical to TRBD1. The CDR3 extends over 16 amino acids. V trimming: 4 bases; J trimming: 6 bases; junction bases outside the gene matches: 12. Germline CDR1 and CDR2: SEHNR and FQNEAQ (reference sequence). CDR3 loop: CASSSPGQEPSDTQYF. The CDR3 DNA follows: TGTGCCAGCAGCTCACCGGGACAGGAGCCTTCGGATACGCAGTATTTT. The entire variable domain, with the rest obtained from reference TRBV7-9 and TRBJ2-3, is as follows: DTGVSQNPRHKITKRGQNVTFRCDPISEHNRLYWYRQTLGQGPEFLTYFQNEAQLEKSRLLSDRFSAERPKGSFSTLEIQRTEQGDSAMYLCASSSPGQEPSDTQYFGPGTRLTVL.

CDR3 amino acids: CSAREATGIINIQYF. The DNA of the CDR3 is TGCAGTGCTAGAGAAGCGACAGGGATCATAAACATTCAGTACTTC. The chain recombines TRBV20-1 with TRBJ2-4; 7 bases agree with TRBD1. Germline V gene lookup returns CDR1 DFQATT and CDR2 SNEGSKA (reference sequence). Losses at the gene ends were 0 bases for V and 6 bases for J; bases not matched to a gene: 8. CDR3 length: 15 amino acids.

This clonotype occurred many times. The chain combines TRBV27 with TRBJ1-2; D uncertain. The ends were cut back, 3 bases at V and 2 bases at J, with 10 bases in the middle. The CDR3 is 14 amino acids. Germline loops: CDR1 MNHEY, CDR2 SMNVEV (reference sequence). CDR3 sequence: CASSFSARNYGYTF. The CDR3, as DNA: TGTGCCAGCAGTTTCTCGGCACGGAACTATGGCTACACCTTC.

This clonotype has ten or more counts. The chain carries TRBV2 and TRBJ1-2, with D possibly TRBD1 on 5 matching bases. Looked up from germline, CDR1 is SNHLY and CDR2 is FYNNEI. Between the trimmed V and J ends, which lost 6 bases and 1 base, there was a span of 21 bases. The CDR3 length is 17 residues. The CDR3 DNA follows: TGTGCCAGCAGACCCCCCCCCGGGAAGGGGAGTAACTATGGCTACACCTTC. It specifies CASRPPPGKGSNYGYTF.

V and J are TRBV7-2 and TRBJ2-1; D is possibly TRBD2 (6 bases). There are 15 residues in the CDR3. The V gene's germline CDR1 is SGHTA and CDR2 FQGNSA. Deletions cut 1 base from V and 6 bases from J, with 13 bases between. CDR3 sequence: CASSLGTSWANEQFF. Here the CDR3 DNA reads TGTGCCAGCAGCTTAGGCACTAGCTGGGCCAATGAGCAGTTCTTC.

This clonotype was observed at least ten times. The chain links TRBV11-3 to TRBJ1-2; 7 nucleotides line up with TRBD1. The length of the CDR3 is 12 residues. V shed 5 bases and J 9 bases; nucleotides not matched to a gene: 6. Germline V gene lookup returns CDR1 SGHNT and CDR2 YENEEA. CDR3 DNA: TGTGCCAGCAGCCCCAGACAGGGTCGCTACACCTTC. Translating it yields CASSPRQGRYTF.

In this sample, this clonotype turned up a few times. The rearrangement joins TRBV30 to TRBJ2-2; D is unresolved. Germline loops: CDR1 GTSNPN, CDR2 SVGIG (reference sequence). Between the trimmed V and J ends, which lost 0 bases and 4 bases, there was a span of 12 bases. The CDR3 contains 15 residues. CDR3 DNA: TGTGCCTGGAGTGTACAAGCCGCTACCACCGGGGAGCTGTTTTTT. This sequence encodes CAWSVQAATTGELFF.

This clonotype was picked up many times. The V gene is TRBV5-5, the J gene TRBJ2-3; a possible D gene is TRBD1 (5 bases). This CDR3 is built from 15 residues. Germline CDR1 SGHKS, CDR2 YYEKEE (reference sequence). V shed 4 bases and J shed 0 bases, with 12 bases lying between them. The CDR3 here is CASSGEGASTDTQYF. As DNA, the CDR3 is TGTGCCAGCAGCGGGGAAGGGGCTAGCACAGATACGCAGTATTTT.

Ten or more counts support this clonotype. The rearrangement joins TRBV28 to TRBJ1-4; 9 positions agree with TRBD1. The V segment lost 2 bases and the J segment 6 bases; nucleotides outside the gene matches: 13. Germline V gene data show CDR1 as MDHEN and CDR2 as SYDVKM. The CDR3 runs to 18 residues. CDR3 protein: CASSLILDLWDRDEKLFF. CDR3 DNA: TGTGCCAGCAGTTTAATTCTCGATTTATGGGACAGGGATGAAAAACTGTTTTTT.

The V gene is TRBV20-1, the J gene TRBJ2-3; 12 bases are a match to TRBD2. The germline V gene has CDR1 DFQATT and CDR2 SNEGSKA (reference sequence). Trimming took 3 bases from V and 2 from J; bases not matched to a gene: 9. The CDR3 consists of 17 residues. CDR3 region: CSASPPLAGGTTDTQYF. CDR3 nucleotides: TGCAGTGCTAGCCCGCCTCTAGCGGGAGGGACCACAGATACGCAGTATTTT.

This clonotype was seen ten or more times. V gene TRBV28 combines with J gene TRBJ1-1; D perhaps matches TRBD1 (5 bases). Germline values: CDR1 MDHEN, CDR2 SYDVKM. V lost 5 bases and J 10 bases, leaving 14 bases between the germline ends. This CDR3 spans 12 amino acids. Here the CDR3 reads CASSPTRERAFF. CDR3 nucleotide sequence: TGTGCCAGCAGTCCAACCAGGGAGAGAGCTTTCTTT.

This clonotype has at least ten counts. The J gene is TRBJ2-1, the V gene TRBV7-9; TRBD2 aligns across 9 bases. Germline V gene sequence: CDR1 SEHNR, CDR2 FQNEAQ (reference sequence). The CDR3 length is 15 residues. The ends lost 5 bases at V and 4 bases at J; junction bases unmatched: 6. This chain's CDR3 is CASSQTSGPYNEQFF. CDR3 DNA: TGTGCCAGCAGCCAGACTAGCGGACCTTACAATGAGCAGTTCTTC.

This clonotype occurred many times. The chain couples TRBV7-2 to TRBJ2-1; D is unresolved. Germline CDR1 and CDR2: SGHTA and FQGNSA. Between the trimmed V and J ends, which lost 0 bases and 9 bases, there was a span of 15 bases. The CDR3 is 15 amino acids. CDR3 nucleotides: TGTGCCAGCAGCTTAGCGGCCACACATCTGGGTGAGCAGTTCTTC. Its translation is CASSLAATHLGEQFF. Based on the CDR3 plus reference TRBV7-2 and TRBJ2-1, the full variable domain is GAGVSQSPSNKVTEKGKDVELRCDPISGHTALYWYRQSLGQGLEFLIYFQGNSAPDKSGLPSDRFSAERTGGSVSTLTIQRTQQEDSAVYLCASSLAATHLGEQFFGPGTRLTVL.

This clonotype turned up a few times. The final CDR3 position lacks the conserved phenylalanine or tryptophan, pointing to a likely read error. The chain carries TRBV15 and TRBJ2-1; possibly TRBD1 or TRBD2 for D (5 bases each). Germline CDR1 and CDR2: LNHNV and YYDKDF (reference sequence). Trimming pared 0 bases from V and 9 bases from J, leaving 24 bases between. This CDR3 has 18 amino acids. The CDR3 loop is CATSRERTGTPRLFEQFV. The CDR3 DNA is TGTGCCACCAGCAGAGAAAGGACCGGGACCCCGAGGTTGTTTGAGCAGTTCGTC.

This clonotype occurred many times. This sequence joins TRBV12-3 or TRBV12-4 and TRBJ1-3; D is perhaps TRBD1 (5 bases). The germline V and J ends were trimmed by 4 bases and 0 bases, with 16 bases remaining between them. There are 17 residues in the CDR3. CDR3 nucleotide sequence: TGTGCCAGCAGTTGGAAGGGACGATTCCTCTCTGGAAACACCATATATTTT. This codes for CASSWKGRFLSGNTIYF.

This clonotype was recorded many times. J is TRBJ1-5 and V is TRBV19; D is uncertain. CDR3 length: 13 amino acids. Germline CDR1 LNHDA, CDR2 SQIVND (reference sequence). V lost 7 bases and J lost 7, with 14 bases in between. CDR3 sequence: CASTPGLGQPQHF. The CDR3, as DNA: TGTGCCAGTACCCCCGGACTTGGGCAGCCCCAGCATTTT.

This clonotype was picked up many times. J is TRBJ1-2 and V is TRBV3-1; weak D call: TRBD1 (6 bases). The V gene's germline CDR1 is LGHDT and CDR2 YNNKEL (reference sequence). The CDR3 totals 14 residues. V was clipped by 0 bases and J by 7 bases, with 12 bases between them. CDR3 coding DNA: TGTGCCAGCAGCCAAGATAATGAGGGGGGTGGCTACACCTTC. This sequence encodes CASSQDNEGGGYTF.

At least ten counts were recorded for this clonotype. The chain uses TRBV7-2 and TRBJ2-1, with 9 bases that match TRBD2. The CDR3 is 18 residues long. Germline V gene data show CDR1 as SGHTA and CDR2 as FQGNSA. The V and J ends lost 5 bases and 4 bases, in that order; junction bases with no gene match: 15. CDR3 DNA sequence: TGTGCCAGCAGCCTCACGGGGAGCGGGAGGATCCCTTACAATGAGCAGTTCTTC. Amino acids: CASSLTGSGRIPYNEQFF.

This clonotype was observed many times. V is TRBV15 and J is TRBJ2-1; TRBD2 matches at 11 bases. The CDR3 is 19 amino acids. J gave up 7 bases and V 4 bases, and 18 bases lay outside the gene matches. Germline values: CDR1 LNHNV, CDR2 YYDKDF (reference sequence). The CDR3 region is CATSTTYPPLAGGVNEQFF. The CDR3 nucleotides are TGTGCCACCAGCACTACCTACCCACCCCTAGCGGGAGGAGTAAATGAGCAGTTCTTC.

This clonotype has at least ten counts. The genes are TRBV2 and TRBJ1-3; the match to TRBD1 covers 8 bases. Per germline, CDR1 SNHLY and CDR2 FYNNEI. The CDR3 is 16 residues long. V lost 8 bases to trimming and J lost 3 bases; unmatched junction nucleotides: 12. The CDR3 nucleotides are TGTGCCAGCCTCAGAACAGGGGGTGAGGGTGGAAACACCATATATTTT. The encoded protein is CASLRTGGEGGNTIYF.

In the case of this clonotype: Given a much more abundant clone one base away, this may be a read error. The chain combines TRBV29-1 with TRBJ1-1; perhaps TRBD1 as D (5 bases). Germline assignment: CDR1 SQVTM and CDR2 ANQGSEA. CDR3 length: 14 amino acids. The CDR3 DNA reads TGCAGCGTTGGGGGGGACGGAAAGAACATTGAAGCTTTCTTT. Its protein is CSVGGDGKNIEAFF.

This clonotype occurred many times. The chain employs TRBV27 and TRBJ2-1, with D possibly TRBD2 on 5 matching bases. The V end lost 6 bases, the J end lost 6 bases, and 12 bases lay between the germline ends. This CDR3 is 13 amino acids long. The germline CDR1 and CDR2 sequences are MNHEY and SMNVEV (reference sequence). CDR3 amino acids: CASRGLRFNEQFF. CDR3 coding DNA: TGTGCCAGCAGAGGACTTCGCTTCAATGAGCAGTTCTTC.